What follows is one TCR beta chain and its context. The antigen is undetermined. One end of the junction fails to match germline, which may point to a read error. Germline CDR1 reads LNHNV; CDR2 reads YYDKDF (reference sequence). The CDR3 is 15 residues long. PCR employed 60 Vbeta and 13 Jbeta primers. Clones were sequenced by immunoSEQ multiplex PCR, and TCRdb holds only the in-frame ones, with some missing. The sample lists roughly 130,000 clones, around 80% occurring once. Despite likely unrecorded immune exposures, the donors were nominally healthy at the time of sampling. This sample stems from a study of cytomegalovirus exposure and HLA in healthy donors. Findings and limits, study-wide: TCR beta V- and J-gene trimming, according to a later analysis, was linked to a missense DCLRE1C variant. In vitro assays verified that three CMV-associated chains recognized CMV antigens specifically. Follow-up analysis seemed to connect common viral pathogens with several of the most significant clusters identified.

The chain is built from TRBV15 and TRBJ2-7; 7 bases agree with TRBD1. Sequenced input: PBMCs. The clonotype comes from a woman aged 40 to 50 in good health and CMV-seronegative. In DNA form, the CDR3 reads TGTGCCACCGGCAGAGGCCCGACAGGGACATCGGAGCAGTACTTC. It yields the protein CATGRGPTGTSEQYF.